The entry below describes one T cell receptor (beta chain). The record originates from a study of T cells in Graves' hyperthyroidism and ophthalmopathy. Amplified TCR beta CDR3 regions came from RNA transcripts. TCR CDR3 underwent first-round RT-PCR with the HTBI primer set. Via MiXCR, TCRdb re-called the multiplex PCR reads, giving one row per CDR3 protein. The sample records around 600,000 distinct CDR3 sequences, roughly a sixth being singletons. Out of 8.5 to 10 ml of fresh peripheral blood came the PBMCs. Sequencing was performed on blood. The sequence was collected from a woman in her thirties or forties with Graves' ophthalmopathy.

The CDR3 region has the DNA TGTGCCTGGAGCCCCGCGGGACGACACAATCAGCCCCAGCATTTT. Protein product: CAWSPAGRHNQPQHF. The J gene is TRBJ1-5, the V gene TRBV30; a possible D gene is TRBD1 (5 bases). Trimming pared 3 bases from V and 3 bases from J, leaving 15 bases between. CDR1 is GTSNPN and CDR2 is SVGIG in the germline V gene (reference sequence). The CDR3 is 15 residues long.